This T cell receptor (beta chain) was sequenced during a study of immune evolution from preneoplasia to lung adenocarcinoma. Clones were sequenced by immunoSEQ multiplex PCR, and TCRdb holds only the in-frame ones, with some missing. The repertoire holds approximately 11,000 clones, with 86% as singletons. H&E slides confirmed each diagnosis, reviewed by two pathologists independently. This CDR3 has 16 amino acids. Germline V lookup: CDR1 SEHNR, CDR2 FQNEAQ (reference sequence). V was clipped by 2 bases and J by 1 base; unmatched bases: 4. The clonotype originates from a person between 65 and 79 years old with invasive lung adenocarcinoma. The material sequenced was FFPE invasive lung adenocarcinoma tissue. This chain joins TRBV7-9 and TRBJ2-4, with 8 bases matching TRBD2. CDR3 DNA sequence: TGTGCCAGCAGCTTATTGAGCGGGAGCGCCAAAAACATTCAGTACTTC. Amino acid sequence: CASSLLSGSAKNIQYF.